This T cell receptor beta chain was obtained from a study of control samples from healthy donors and cancer patients (dated by TCRdb to between 2020 and 2021). Worth noting for this clone: Its antigen remains unidentified. No base quality information exists; no much larger clone differs at one position.

Library preparation used the immunoSEQ multiplex PCR assay. TCRdb holds this immuneACCESS table with in-frame rearrangements only. Some clones are missing; in checked studies, unresolved V genes explain under half, and the rest has no known cause. This sample comprises about 130,000 clones, 93% of them detected only once. The ten most abundant clones make up over 1.5% of the sample. As encoded in the germline V gene, CDR1 is ENHRY while CDR2 is SYGVKD. V gives up 3 bases and J gives up 8 bases, and the segment between their germline ends measures 10 bases. Reading from cysteine to phenylalanine, the CDR3 counts 12 amino acids. This entry keeps only the CDR3 DNA: 36 bases, framed from base 1.

The source material was PBMCs. The chain joins TRBV10-3 to TRBJ1-2, with a weak D call of TRBD1 (6 bases match). This TCR was recovered from a man aged 50 or older with head and neck cancer. DNA sequence: TGTGCCATCAGTGAAGGGGGTCTGGGCTACACCTTC. Its coded protein is CAISEGGLGYTF.